These 25 T cell receptor beta chains share one sample of origin, sequenced in a study of read filtering for tumor transcriptome and immune sequencing. This library used roughly 0.4 ug RNA and molecular barcoded adaptors spanning alpha/delta and beta/gamma chains. Each CDR3 protein gets one entry after TCRdb re-called the reads with MiXCR. The table includes about 62,000 distinct CDR3 sequences, less than 20% detected once. Sequencing input: a population of CD138-negative cells sorted from bone marrow. Receptor source: a donor at least 40 years old with multiple myeloma.

This clonotype was seen repeatedly, ten times or more. V is TRBV28 and J is TRBJ2-3; D is ambiguous. V was cut by 4 bases and J by 6 bases, with 11 bases left in between. CDR3 length: 13 amino acids. CDR1 MDHEN and CDR2 SYDVKM come from the germline V gene. The CDR3: CASSWVVGDTQYF. The CDR3, as DNA: TGTGCCAGCAGTTGGGTGGTGGGGGATACGCAGTATTTT. Based on the CDR3 plus reference TRBV28 and TRBJ2-3, the full variable domain is DVKVTQSSRYLVKRTGEKVFLECVQDMDHENMFWYRQDPGLGLRLIYFSYDVKMKEKGDIPEGYSVSREKKERFSLILESASTNQTSMYLCASSWVVGDTQYFGPGTRLTVL.

As for this clonotype: A much bigger clone sits one base away, suggesting this may be a read error. The rearrangement links TRBV7-9 to TRBJ2-3; D is undetermined. This CDR3 spans 15 amino acids. Germline V gene lookup returns CDR1 SEHNR and CDR2 FQNEAQ (reference sequence). The CDR3 here is CAGSPTLTSTDTQYF. The CDR3 coding sequence is TGTGCCGGCAGCCCAACACTGACGAGCACAGATACGCAGTATTTT.

This clonotype was seen many times. The J gene is TRBJ2-7, the V gene TRBV11-2, with 8 bases lining up with TRBD2. The V segment lost 5 bases and the J segment 2 bases; nucleotides outside the gene matches: 8. The CDR3 spans 15 residues. The germline V gene encodes CDR1 SGHAT and CDR2 FQNNGV. CDR3 residues: CASSAGLGVTYEQYF. CDR3 DNA: TGTGCCAGCAGCGCGGGACTAGGGGTGACCTACGAGCAGTACTTC.

Turning to this clonotype: A much larger clone sits a single nucleotide away, making a read error possible. The gene calls are TRBV20-1 and TRBJ2-5; D possibly corresponds to TRBD1 (5 bases). The CDR3 sequence is 13 residues long. CDR1 and CDR2 (germline): DFQATT, SNEGSKA (reference sequence). CDR3 bases: TGCAGTGCTAGTAGGGGAATGGTGGAGACCCAGCACTTC. It yields the protein CSASRGMVETQHF.

There are many counts of this clonotype. The V and J genes are TRBV7-2 and TRBJ2-4; maybe TRBD2 (5 bases). Germline loops: CDR1 SGHTA, CDR2 FQGNSA. The CDR3 totals 15 residues. V was shortened by 4 bases and J by 4 bases, with 14 bases between the two germline ends. The CDR3 nucleotides read TGTGCCAGCAGCTCGGGAAGAGACCTTAAAAACATTCAGTACTTC. It specifies CASSSGRDLKNIQYF.

On this clonotype itself: It is likely a read error, because the conserved phenylalanine at the end of the CDR3 is missing. This chain joins TRBV30 and TRBJ1-3; D may be TRBD1 (5 bases). From germline, CDR1 is GTSNPN and CDR2 SVGIG (reference sequence). Trimming took 7 bases from V and 2 from J, leaving 6 bases between them. The CDR3 is made up of 11 amino acids. The CDR3 nucleotides are TGTGCCTCCAGGGCTGGAAACACCATATATTCT. Protein sequence: CASRAGNTIYS.

Details on this clonotype: It may be a read error: a sequence one base away is much more abundant. The chain uses TRBV12-3 or TRBV12-4 and TRBJ2-2; the D gene is possibly TRBD2 (5 bases). Trimming took 7 bases from V and 4 from J, leaving 13 bases between them. This CDR3 spans 14 amino acids. CDR3 amino acids: CASKFNGVTGELFF. The CDR3 DNA is TGTGCCAGCAAGTTTAACGGGGTCACCGGGGAGCTGTTTTTT.

This clonotype was recorded a few times. This clone may be a read error of a much larger clone one base away. V gene TRBV29-1 combines with J gene TRBJ1-2; D perhaps matches TRBD1 (6 bases). The CDR3 contains 12 residues. CDR1 SQVTM and CDR2 ANQGSEA come from the germline V gene. CDR3 bases: TGCATCGTCGACAGGTTCTACTATGGCTACACCTTC. Translated: CIVDRFYYGYTF.

Worth noting for this clonotype: At one boundary the junction diverges from the germline segment, which might be a read error. The chain is built from TRBV29-1 and TRBJ2-1; weak D call: TRBD2 (5 bases). CDR3 length equals 12 residues. CDR1 is SQVTM and CDR2 is ANQGSEA in the germline V gene. CDR3 coding DNA: TGCGGCGTTGCTAGCTCCTACAATGAGCAGCTCTTC. The encoded protein is CGVASSYNEQLF.

This clonotype was recorded at least ten times. The chain combines TRBV6-5 with TRBJ2-7, with D perhaps TRBD2 (6 bases). This CDR3 comprises 16 residues. The germline V gene encodes CDR1 MNHEY and CDR2 SVGAGI. The V end lost 6 bases, the J end lost 4 bases, and 22 bases lay between the germline ends. The CDR3 DNA reads as TGTGCCAGCAGCCGGGACTGGAGGGACCCCGCTTACGAGCAGTACTTC. Translated, it gives CASSRDWRDPAYEQYF.

This clonotype was seen a single time. The chain uses TRBV20-1 and TRBJ1-5; possibly TRBD1 for D (6 bases). Trimming removed 1 base at V and 4 bases at J, with 17 bases between. There are 16 residues in the CDR3. Germline CDR1 is DFQATT and CDR2 is SNEGSKA (reference sequence). The CDR3 loop reads CSARGGTQTGNQPQHF. The DNA of the CDR3 is TGCAGTGCTAGAGGTGGGACACAAACGGGGAATCAGCCCCAGCATTTT.

V usage is TRBV5-1 and J usage is TRBJ2-5, with 7 bases identical to TRBD2. This CDR3 spans 15 amino acids. With V trimmed by 2 bases and J by 5 bases, 9 bases remained unmatched. Germline values: CDR1 SGHRS, CDR2 YFSETQ. The CDR3 DNA follows: TGCGCCAGCAGCTTAAACGGGGGGTCGAGGGAGACCCAGTACTTC. Its translation is CASSLNGGSRETQYF.

This clonotype has a count of ten or more. A read error may account for a junction end that differs from germline. This chain connects TRBV20-1 to TRBJ2-1; no clear D gene. This CDR3 region has 15 residues. The germline V gene encodes CDR1 DFQATT and CDR2 SNEGSKA (reference sequence). The CDR3 here is CSADWVYSPYNGQFF. The CDR3 region has the DNA TGCAGTGCTGACTGGGTATATAGCCCCTACAATGGGCAGTTCTTC.

This clonotype was detected ten times or more. V usage is TRBV5-4 and J usage is TRBJ2-7; D remains ambiguous. CDR1 and CDR2 from the germline V gene are SGHNT and YYREEE (reference sequence). The CDR3 runs 14 residues. Trimming cost V 4 bases and J 2 bases, with 13 bases left between them. The CDR3 sequence is CASSPDAQTYEQYF. CDR3 DNA sequence: TGTGCCAGCAGCCCCGACGCACAAACCTACGAGCAGTACTTC.

This clonotype was counted ten times or more. The chain carries TRBV20-1 and TRBJ2-5; D call uncertain. The ends were cut back, 1 base at V and 1 base at J, with 10 bases in the middle. The germline V gene has CDR1 DFQATT and CDR2 SNEGSKA (reference sequence). CDR3 length: 14 residues. The CDR3 DNA follows: TGCAGTGCTAGAGCAAGTCGAGGCCAAGAGACCCAGTACTTC. Translated, it gives CSARASRGQETQYF.

This clonotype was seen repeatedly, ten times or more. The chain has TRBV28 and TRBJ2-2; D gene ambiguous. Germline V gene sequence: CDR1 MDHEN, CDR2 SYDVKM. The V and J ends lost 5 bases and 4 bases respectively, with 14 bases between them. This CDR3 contains 15 residues. In nucleotides, the CDR3 is TGTGCCAGCAGTACCTACGGTCCGTCCACCGGGGAGCTGTTTTTT. Translating it yields CASSTYGPSTGELFF.

This clonotype was observed many times. V usage is TRBV5-6 and J usage is TRBJ2-1; 8 nucleotides match TRBD2. From germline, CDR1 is SGHDT and CDR2 YYEEEE. The CDR3 runs 18 residues. Unmatched junction bases numbered 10, after V lost 0 bases and J lost 2 bases. For the CDR3, the DNA is TGTGCCAGCAGCTTGGGAGGTACTAGCGGCTATACCTACAATGAGCAGTTCTTC. It yields the protein CASSLGGTSGYTYNEQFF.

This clonotype was counted at least ten times. V usage is TRBV24-1 and J usage is TRBJ2-3; TRBD1 or TRBD2 may be the D gene (5 bases each). The germline CDR1 and CDR2 sequences are KGHDR and SFDVKD. The CDR3 consists of 16 residues. V lost 5 bases and J lost 5, with 19 bases in between. The CDR3 spells CATSGGVPGSVDTQYF. In DNA form, the CDR3 reads TGTGCCACCAGTGGGGGCGTTCCGGGAAGTGTAGATACGCAGTATTTT.

This clonotype showed up many times. V is TRBV10-2 and J is TRBJ2-7, with D maybe TRBD1 (6 bases). V was clipped by 4 bases and J by 6 bases, with 10 bases between them. There are 12 residues in the CDR3. The germline V gene encodes CDR1 WSHSY and CDR2 SAAADI. The CDR3 DNA follows: TGCGCCAGCAGTGGCAGGGGACGCGAGCAGTACTTC. Amino acid sequence: CASSGRGREQYF.

This clonotype was observed once. This clone may be a read error of a much larger clone one base away. V gene TRBV4-1 combines with J gene TRBJ2-1, with D perhaps TRBD2 (6 bases). The length of the CDR3 is 18 residues. CDR1 is MGHRA and CDR2 is YSYEKL in the germline V gene. The V gene lost 1 base and the J gene lost 1 base, with 17 bases spanning the gap. CDR3 in amino acids: CASSQGGLETRSYNEQFF. CDR3 sequence (DNA): TGCGCCAGCAGCCAAGGGGGCCTGGAGACTAGGTCCTACAATGAGCAGTTCTTC.

This clonotype is medium-sized within its sample. The chain uses TRBV20-1 and TRBJ2-1; 10 bases line up with TRBD2. The ends lost 1 base at V and 0 bases at J; junction bases unmatched: 0. Germline V gene data show CDR1 as DFQATT and CDR2 as SNEGSKA (reference sequence). The CDR3 sequence is 15 residues long. CDR3 sequence (DNA): TGCAGTGCTAGAGGACTAGCGGGCTCCTACAATGAGCAGTTCTTC. Translating gives CSARGLAGSYNEQFF.

This clonotype was observed at least ten times. The gene calls are TRBV3-1 and TRBJ2-1; weak D call: TRBD2 (6 bases). Germline V gene lookup returns CDR1 LGHDT and CDR2 YNNKEL (reference sequence). This CDR3 region has 13 residues. Between the trimmed V and J ends, which lost 5 bases and 7 bases, there was a span of 12 bases. DNA of the CDR3: TGTGCCAGCAGCTTAGGCGGGACTAATGAGCAGTTCTTC. Translation: CASSLGGTNEQFF.

The chain is built from TRBV5-1 and TRBJ2-7, with 14 bases lining up with TRBD2. The CDR3 is 15 residues long. Germline V gene data show CDR1 as SGHRS and CDR2 as YFSETQ. V was pared by 3 bases and J by 4 bases, with 3 bases of the junction left unmatched. The CDR3 is CASSYGLAGGYEQYF. CDR3 sequence (DNA): TGCGCCAGCAGCTACGGACTAGCGGGGGGTTACGAGCAGTACTTC. The whole variable domain, remainder taken from reference TRBV5-1 and TRBJ2-7, is KAGVTQTPRYLIKTRGQQVTLSCSPISGHRSVSWYQQTPGQGLQFLFEYFSETQRNKGNFPGRFSGRQFSNSRSEMNVSTLELGDSALYLCASSYGLAGGYEQYFGPGTRLTVT.

This clonotype was picked up many times. The CDR3 protein is CASARQATNEKLFF. As DNA, the CDR3 is TGTGCCAGCGCACGACAGGCAACTAATGAAAAACTGTTTTTT. V gene TRBV21-1 combines with J gene TRBJ1-4; the table assigns TRBD1, which was not confirmed against the DNA. TRBV21-1 is termed a pseudogene. The CDR3 length is 14 residues.

The chain has TRBV18 and TRBJ2-6, with a possible D match to TRBD1 (5 bases). CDR3 length: 18 residues. Between the trimmed V and J ends, which lost 3 bases and 0 bases, there was a span of 15 bases. Germline V CDR1 and CDR2: KGHSH, LQKENI. The CDR3 spells CASSPLGARFSGANVLTF. CDR3 sequence (DNA): TGTGCCAGCTCACCGCTTGGGGCGCGGTTCTCTGGGGCCAACGTCCTGACTTTC.